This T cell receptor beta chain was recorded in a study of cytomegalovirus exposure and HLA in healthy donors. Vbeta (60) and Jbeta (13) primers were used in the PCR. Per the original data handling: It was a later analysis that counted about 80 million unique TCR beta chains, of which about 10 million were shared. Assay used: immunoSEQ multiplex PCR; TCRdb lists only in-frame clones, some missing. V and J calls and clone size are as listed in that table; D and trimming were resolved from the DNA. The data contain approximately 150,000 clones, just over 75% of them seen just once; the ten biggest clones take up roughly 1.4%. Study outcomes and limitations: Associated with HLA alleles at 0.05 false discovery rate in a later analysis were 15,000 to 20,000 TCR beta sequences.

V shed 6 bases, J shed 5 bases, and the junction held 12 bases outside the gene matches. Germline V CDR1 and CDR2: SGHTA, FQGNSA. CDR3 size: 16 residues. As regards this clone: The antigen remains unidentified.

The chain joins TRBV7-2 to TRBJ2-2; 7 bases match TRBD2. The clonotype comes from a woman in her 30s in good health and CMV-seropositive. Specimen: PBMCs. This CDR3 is CASRPTSGIGTGELFF. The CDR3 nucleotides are TGTGCCAGCAGGCCGACCAGCGGGATCGGTACCGGGGAGCTGTTTTTT.